Listed below are T cell receptor beta chains from one sample, sequenced in a study of Graves' ophthalmopathy and Graves' hyperthyroidism. One entry per CDR3 protein results from TCRdb running MiXCR on the multiplex PCR reads. The sample contains approximately 460,000 distinct CDR3 sequences, 13% to 15% of which appear only once. Source material: blood. The receptors stem from a woman in her twenties or thirties with Graves' ophthalmopathy. Each CDR3 is given with its conserved first and last residue. D genes are given only for firm matches. For some rows the clone size is stated as once, few or many, or as a class when expanded; others skip it.

clone size,J gene,V gene,D gene,CDR3 protein,CDR3 DNA
many,TRBJ2-3,TRBV10-3,NA,CAIKTVTETDTQYF,TGTGCCATCAAGACCGTTACGGAAACAGATACGCAGTATTTT
many,TRBJ1-1,TRBV12-3/TRBV12-4,NA,CASSSPRAMNTEAFF,TGTGCCAGCAGTTCCCCCAGGGCAATGAACACTGAAGCTTTCTTT
NA,TRBJ1-6,TRBV5-1,TRBD1,CASSLAGQGYSPLHF,TGCGCCAGCAGCTTGGCTGGACAGGGTTATTCACCCCTCCACTTT
many,TRBJ1-2,TRBV6-1,NA,CASSERKFYTF,TGTGCCAGCAGTGAAAGGAAGTTCTACACCTTC
NA,TRBJ2-4,TRBV7-2,NA,CASSLARNGGRNIKYF,TGTGCCAGCAGCTTAGCGCGGAACGGGGGAAGGAACATTAAGTACTTC
many,TRBJ2-6,TRBV12-3/TRBV12-4,TRBD1,CASSLKGQLSFSGANVLTF,TGTGCCAGCAGTTTGAAGGGACAGCTTTCGTTCTCTGGGGCCAACGTCCTGACTTTC
few,TRBJ2-7,TRBV3-1,TRBD2,CASSRTSQGYEQYF,TGTGCCAGCAGTCGGACTAGCCAAGGCTACGAGCAGTACTTC
many,TRBJ2-7,TRBV11-2,NA,CASSLVTGTPSYEQYF,TGTGCCAGCAGCTTAGTTACCGGGACTCCCTCCTACGAGCAGTACTTC
many,TRBJ1-5,TRBV10-3,NA,CAISPDPTGQPQHF,TGTGCCATCAGTCCGGACCCTACGGGCCAGCCCCAGCATTTT
many,TRBJ1-6,TRBV28,NA,CASIPQWKDSPLHF,TGTGCCAGCATACCCCAATGGAAGGATTCACCCCTCCACTTT
many,TRBJ1-2,TRBV5-1,NA,CASSLGLGSAYVYGYTF,TGCGCCAGCAGCTTGGGGTTGGGATCGGCGTATGTCTATGGCTACACCTTC
many,TRBJ1-6,TRBV5-1,NA,CASSLESSKTPLHF,TGCGCCAGCAGCTTGGAATCTTCGAAGACACCCCTCCACTTT
once,TRBJ1-1,TRBV12-3/TRBV12-4,TRBD1,CASIGRQGAGYPAEAFF,TGTGCCAGCATAGGGCGACAGGGGGCAGGTTATCCCGCTGAAGCTTTCTTT
many,TRBJ2-2,TRBV24-1,NA,CATSDPRGANSGELFF,TGTGCCACCAGTGATCCCAGGGGCGCGAACTCCGGGGAGCTGTTTTTT
many,TRBJ1-5,TRBV18,NA,CASSETGEGRFGQPQHF,TGTGCCAGCTCCGAGACCGGCGAGGGACGGTTTGGTCAGCCCCAGCATTTT
many,TRBJ2-7,TRBV6-1,TRBD1,CASSGGTGVSSYEQYF,TGTGCCAGCAGTGGCGGGACAGGGGTCTCCTCCTACGAGCAGTACTTC
many,TRBJ1-2,TRBV24-1,NA,CATSDGSTNYGYTF,TGTGCCACCAGTGATGGCAGCACTAACTATGGCTACACCTTC
many,TRBJ1-1,TRBV20-1,NA,CSASFGTMNTEAFF,TGCAGTGCTTCCTTTGGAACTATGAACACTGAAGCTTTCTTT
few,TRBJ1-5,TRBV18,NA,CASAPVGDGNQPQHF,TGTGCCAGCGCGCCGGTGGGGGACGGCAATCAGCCCCAGCATTTT
NA,TRBJ1-2,TRBV12-3/TRBV12-4,NA,CASSFGTSYYGYTF,TGTGCCAGCAGTTTTGGGACATCCTACTATGGCTACACCTTC
many,TRBJ2-7,TRBV25-1,NA,CASSEIQGSSYEQYF,TGTGCCAGCAGTGAGATACAGGGATCTTCCTACGAGCAGTACTTC
NA,TRBJ1-5,TRBV28,NA,CASSRAGQSPRRNQPQHF,TGTGCCAGCAGTCGCGCTGGACAGTCACCTAGACGCAATCAGCCCCAGCATTTT
many,TRBJ2-5,TRBV20-1,NA,CSARSPTSQETQYF,TGCAGTGCTAGGTCCCCGACTTCCCAAGAGACCCAGTACTTC
many,TRBJ1-2,TRBV7-2,TRBD1,CASSPRTGVGYGYTF,TGTGCCAGCAGCCCGCGGACAGGGGTTGGCTATGGCTACACCTTC
many,TRBJ2-5,TRBV7-9,NA,CASRLGEKTQYF,TGTGCCAGCAGACTGGGAGAAAAGACCCAGTACTTC
NA,TRBJ2-5,TRBV15,NA,CATSSWAGETQYF,TGTGCCACCAGCAGCTGGGCGGGAGAGACCCAGTACTTC
many,TRBJ2-7,TRBV5-1,TRBD2,CASSLVAGGLREQYF,TGCGCCAGCAGCTTGGTTGCGGGAGGATTGAGAGAGCAGTACTTC
many,TRBJ2-2,TRBV3-1,NA,CASREGSTGELFF,TGTGCCAGCAGGGAGGGGAGTACCGGGGAGCTGTTTTTT
many,TRBJ1-2,TRBV29-1,NA,CSVEDPQDGGAGGYTF,TGCAGCGTTGAAGATCCTCAGGACGGGGGGGCGGGTGGCTACACCTTC
many,TRBJ2-7,TRBV6-2/TRBV6-3,TRBD1,CASSDPGQGLSYEQYF,TGTGCCAGCAGTGACCCGGGACAGGGGCTCTCCTACGAGCAGTACTTC
NA,TRBJ1-2,TRBV12-5,NA,CASYGLECSYTF,TGTGCTAGTTATGGGTTAGAGTGTAGCTACACCTTC
NA,TRBJ1-3,TRBV4-1,TRBD1,CASSQFRGLFGNTIYF,TGCGCCAGCAGCCAATTCAGGGGGCTATTTGGAAACACCATATATTTT
many,TRBJ1-2,TRBV12-3/TRBV12-4,NA,CASSLGSPQRNYGYTF,TGTGCCAGCAGTTTAGGGTCTCCACAAAGGAACTATGGCTACACCTTC
NA,TRBJ1-2,TRBV12-3/TRBV12-4,NA,CASSLGHRNYGYTF,TGTGCCAGCAGTTTAGGACACCGAAACTATGGCTACACCTTC
NA,TRBJ1-1,TRBV12-3/TRBV12-4,NA,CASSFPRGPDTEAFF,TGTGCCAGCAGTTTTCCGCGAGGGCCCGACACTGAAGCTTTCTTT
NA,TRBJ1-2,TRBV4-1,NA,CASSWANYGYTF,TGCGCCAGCAGTTGGGCTAACTATGGCTACACCTTC
many,TRBJ2-7,TRBV5-6,TRBD2,CASSSGFSYEQYF,TGTGCCAGCAGTAGCGGGTTCTCCTACGAGCAGTACTTC
NA,TRBJ2-5,TRBV12-3/TRBV12-4,TRBD2,CASSSLATSGRAGETQYF,TGTGCCAGCAGTTCCCTAGCGACTAGCGGGAGGGCCGGGGAGACCCAGTACTTC
many,TRBJ2-7,TRBV6-1,TRBD1,CASSPPGQGLYEQYF,TGTGCCAGCAGTCCCCCGGGACAGGGCCTCTACGAGCAGTACTTC
many,TRBJ1-4,TRBV7-9,NA,CASSLMGVGEKLFF,TGTGCCAGCAGCTTAATGGGGGTTGGTGAAAAACTGTTTTTT
NA,TRBJ2-5,TRBV10-3,TRBD2,CAISEGLAGHSETQYF,TGTGCCATCAGTGAGGGGCTAGCGGGGCATTCAGAGACCCAGTACTTC
many,TRBJ2-7,TRBV29-1,TRBD2,CSVPLRGVEQYF,TGCAGCGTTCCTCTCCGGGGGGTCGAGCAGTACTTC
many,TRBJ2-5,TRBV28,TRBD2,CASSYLRTSGKETQYF,TGTGCCAGCAGCTACCTCCGGACTAGCGGGAAAGAGACCCAGTACTTC
many,TRBJ2-5,TRBV12-3/TRBV12-4,NA,CASRMGQWGGETQYF,TGTGCCAGCAGGATGGGACAGTGGGGAGGGGAGACCCAGTACTTC
many,TRBJ1-2,TRBV29-1,NA,CSASTSGTQFRGYTF,TGCAGCGCCAGCACGTCCGGGACTCAGTTTAGGGGCTACACCTTC
NA,TRBJ1-2,TRBV2,TRBD1,CASSVSAAGGTLYGYTF,TGTGCCAGCAGTGTTTCGGCGGCAGGGGGGACTCTCTATGGCTACACCTTC
many,TRBJ1-5,TRBV20-1,NA,CSAEIRDSNQPQHF,TGCAGTGCTGAGATCCGGGACAGCAATCAGCCCCAGCATTTT
few,TRBJ2-7,TRBV30,TRBD1,CAWSAATGDEQYF,TGTGCCTGGAGTGCAGCTACAGGGGACGAGCAGTACTTC
many,TRBJ1-2,TRBV10-2,TRBD1,CASSESATGGPDTF,TGCGCCAGCAGTGAGTCAGCCACAGGGGGCCCAGACACCTTC
many,TRBJ2-7,TRBV20-1,TRBD1,CSAREDRARSYEQYF,TGCAGTGCTAGAGAGGACAGGGCTCGATCCTACGAGCAGTACTTC